This T cell receptor (beta chain) came from a study of OX40 agonist ivuxolimab in advanced cancers. Study context: A diagnosis of hepatocellular carcinoma, melanoma, renal cell or head and neck cancer was present in dose-escalation patients.

Germline assignment: CDR1 KGHSH and CDR2 LQKENI. The CDR3 consists of 13 residues. With 6 bases removed from V and 5 bases from J, the gap between germline ends came to 13 bases. Study observations and caveats: Fewer expanded clones were found on average in CD4+ than in CD8+ T cells.

TCRdb's table, derived via immunoSEQ multiplex PCR, lists solely in-frame clones and lacks some. The profile shows approximately 68,000 clones, under 95% of them singletons. For this clone: What it binds is not known.

Material: CD4+ or CD8+ T cells sorted from blood, obtained in a trial of the OX40 agonist ivuxolimab. This clonotype was sampled from an adult with an advanced solid tumor such as melanoma, head and neck, liver or kidney cancer. J is TRBJ1-1 and V is TRBV18; D is unresolved. The CDR3 DNA reads as TGTGCCAGCTCCCCTGCCCCGAGGACTGAAGCTTTCTTT. This encodes CASSPAPRTEAFF. Full variable domain (rest looked up from reference TRBV18 and TRBJ1-1): NAGVMQNPRHLVRRRGQEARLRCSPMKGHSHVYWYRQLPEEGLKFMVYLQKENIIDESGMPKERFSAEFPKEGPSILRIQQVVRGDSAAYFCASSPAPRTEAFFGQGTRLTVV.